This passage covers 28 T cell receptor beta chains from one sample sequenced in a study of T-cell reconstitution after alpha-beta-depleted transplantation in children. Unique molecular identifiers were incorporated into the prepared TCRbeta library. MiXCR was run by TCRdb on the PCR reads, yielding one entry per CDR3 protein. The profile shows about 110,000 distinct CDR3 sequences, around 6.4% of them singletons. Sequencing used PBMCs, mostly from graft donor cells, obtained 360 days after TCRalphabeta/CD19-depleted stem cell transplant. All receptors come from a male patient between 2 and 10 years old who had a stem cell transplant for acute lymphoblastic leukemia, so the T cells may come from the graft donor.

This clonotype was found many times. The chain combines TRBV6-5 with TRBJ2-2; 8 nucleotides agree with TRBD2. In germline, CDR1 is MNHEY, CDR2 SVGAGI. Unmatched junction bases numbered 5, after V lost 0 bases and J lost 5 bases. The CDR3 is 16 amino acids. The CDR3 nucleotides read TGTGCCAGCAGTTACTCCACTAGCGGAGCGACCGGGGAGCTGTTTTTT. It translates to CASSYSTSGATGELFF.

The chain carries TRBV7-6 and TRBJ2-1; D might be TRBD2 (6 bases). V lost 3 bases to trimming and J lost 10 bases, with 22 bases between them. The germline V gene encodes CDR1 SGHVS and CDR2 FNYEAQ. The CDR3 spans 16 residues. CDR3 in DNA: TGTGCCAGCAGCTTCCTCAGGGCGGGAAGTAGAAGGGAGCAGTTCTTC. Translating it yields CASSFLRAGSRREQFF. Combining the CDR3 with reference TRBV7-6 and TRBJ2-1 gives the whole variable domain GAGVSQSPRYKVTKRGQDVALRCDPISGHVSLYWYRQALGQGPEFLTYFNYEAQQDKSGLPNDRFSAERPEGSISTLTIQRTEQRDSAMYRCASSFLRAGSRREQFFGPGTRLTVL.

In its sample, this clonotype was seen many times. The chain has TRBV24-1 and TRBJ2-5; weak D call: TRBD2 (6 bases). V dropped 5 bases and J dropped 1 base, with 16 bases sitting between them. CDR3 size: 16 residues. From germline, CDR1 is KGHDR and CDR2 SFDVKD. The CDR3 reads CATSGRLVGPQETQYF. The CDR3 DNA follows: TGTGCCACCAGTGGCCGACTAGTAGGTCCCCAAGAGACCCAGTACTTC.

The V and J genes are TRBV14 and TRBJ2-5; D might be TRBD2 (5 bases). The CDR3 is made up of 15 amino acids. Per germline, CDR1 SGHDN and CDR2 FVKESK. The V end lost 0 bases, the J end lost 5 bases, and 13 bases lay between the germline ends. The CDR3 is CASSQDSPWEETQYF. In DNA, the CDR3 is TGTGCCAGCAGCCAAGATTCCCCCTGGGAGGAGACCCAGTACTTC.

As concerns this clonotype: Possible read error: a much larger clone is one base away. This chain uses TRBV13 with TRBJ1-6; D gene ambiguous. Germline V gene sequence: CDR1 PRHDT, CDR2 FYEKMQ (reference sequence). CDR3 length: 16 residues. CDR3 bases: TGTGCCAGCAGCGTAGGGATCCCTAGTCGTAATTCACCCCTCCACTTT. Translation gives CASSVGIPSRNSPLHF.

Many counts were recorded for this clonotype. This chain joins TRBV24-1 and TRBJ2-2; TRBD1 matches 7 bases. The CDR3 covers 12 residues. CDR1 and CDR2 from the germline V gene are KGHDR and SFDVKD. Trimming took 7 bases from V and 6 from J; bases not matched to a gene: 1. CDR3 nucleotide sequence: TGTGCCACCAGGCAGGGGGCCGGGGAGCTGTTTTTT. It specifies CATRQGAGELFF.

The chain is built from TRBV5-1 and TRBJ2-1; 11 bases line up with TRBD2. V shed 0 bases, J shed 8 bases, and the junction held 7 bases outside the gene matches. CDR3 size: 16 residues. Per germline, CDR1 SGHRS and CDR2 YFSETQ. CDR3 DNA: TGCGCCAGCAGCTTGGTTAGCGGGAGGGCCACGGATGAGCAGTTCTTC. Its translation: CASSLVSGRATDEQFF.

This clonotype was counted only a few times. The rearrangement joins TRBV5-6 to TRBJ2-7; D assignment may be TRBD1 or TRBD2 (5 bases each). This CDR3 contains 15 residues. Germline-derived CDR1 and CDR2 are SGHDT and YYEEEE. Trimming left V 5 bases short and J 6 bases short, with 21 bases between. CDR3 nucleotides: TGTGCCAGCAGGGGCGCCGGGACGAAAGCCGGCGAGCAGTACTTC. It encodes CASRGAGTKAGEQYF.

The table lists this clonotype with many counts. The chain links TRBV27 to TRBJ2-7; D is possibly TRBD2 (5 bases). The CDR3 has 16 amino acids. V dropped 0 bases and J dropped 0 bases, with 12 bases sitting between them. Germline values: CDR1 MNHEY, CDR2 SMNVEV (reference sequence). The CDR3 nucleotides are TGTGCCAGCAGTTTATCGAACAGTGGAGGCTCCTACGAGCAGTACTTC. Its protein is CASSLSNSGGSYEQYF.

V and J are TRBV6-5 and TRBJ2-7; D possibly uses TRBD1 or TRBD2 (5 bases each). The CDR3 runs 15 residues. Germline CDR1 reads MNHEY; CDR2 reads SVGAGI. V was pared by 5 bases and J by 1 base, with 15 bases between. Here the CDR3 reads CASSPLGTASYEQYF. In DNA, the CDR3 is TGTGCCAGCAGTCCCCTTGGGACCGCATCCTACGAGCAGTACTTC.

This clonotype has only a few counts. V gene TRBV29-1 combines with J gene TRBJ1-2; 10 nucleotides match TRBD1. CDR1 and CDR2 (germline): SQVTM, ANQGSEA. V shed 2 bases, J shed 0 bases, and the junction held 15 bases outside the gene matches. The CDR3 runs to 19 residues. Written as DNA, the CDR3 is TGCAGCGTTGAACATACCAGATCGACAGGGGGCGAGGCTAACTATGGCTACACCTTC. This translates into CSVEHTRSTGGEANYGYTF.

The chain recombines TRBV9 with TRBJ1-5; tentative D call: TRBD1 (5 bases). The V gene lost 4 bases and the J gene lost 3 bases, with 14 bases spanning the gap. Germline loops: CDR1 SGDLS, CDR2 YYNGEE. The CDR3 covers 15 residues. The CDR3 reads CASSTGGKDNQPQHF. Here the CDR3 DNA reads TGTGCCAGCAGCACCGGGGGGAAGGACAATCAGCCCCAGCATTTT.

This clonotype was seen at least ten times. The J gene is TRBJ2-1, the V gene TRBV25-1, with TRBD1 matching over 8 bases. CDR1 MGHDK and CDR2 SYGVNS come from the germline V gene. The CDR3 runs 14 residues. The J segment lost 6 bases and the V segment lost 7 bases, leaving 8 bases of the junction unmatched. The CDR3 nucleotides are TGTGCCAGCATGGACTGGACAGGGCGCAATGAGCAGTTCTTC. Its protein is CASMDWTGRNEQFF.

This rearrangement joins TRBV6-5 to TRBJ1-2; possible D gene TRBD1, 5 bases. The V gene lost 2 bases and the J gene lost 8 bases, with 9 bases spanning the gap. This CDR3 contains 12 residues. Germline values: CDR1 MNHEY, CDR2 SVGAGI. For the CDR3, the DNA is TGTGCCAGCAGTTACCCGCAGGGCGGCTACACCTTC. It codes for CASSYPQGGYTF.

This clonotype appeared many times. The chain employs TRBV4-1 and TRBJ1-2, with 7 bases aligning to TRBD1. J lost 3 bases, V lost 0 bases, and 4 bases had no gene match. The CDR3 contains 15 residues. Germline-derived CDR1 and CDR2 are MGHRA and YSYEKL. This CDR3 reads CASSQDRTGYYGYTF. The CDR3, as DNA: TGCGCCAGCAGCCAAGATCGGACAGGATACTATGGCTACACCTTC.

The chain has TRBV28 and TRBJ2-1, with D unresolved. The CDR3 length is 14 residues. V was shortened by 3 bases and J by 4 bases, with 10 bases between the two germline ends. CDR1 and CDR2 from the germline V gene are MDHEN and SYDVKM. The chain's CDR3 is CASSFTQHYNEQFF. CDR3 sequence (DNA): TGTGCCAGCAGTTTCACACAACATTACAATGAGCAGTTCTTC.

This clonotype showed up many times. J is TRBJ2-3 and V is TRBV5-6; 7 bases align to TRBD1. V gave up 4 bases and J gave up 2 bases; unmatched junction bases: 7. CDR3 size: 15 residues. Germline CDR1 SGHDT, CDR2 YYEEEE. The CDR3 DNA is TGTGCCAGCAGCCTAAGGACAGGTACCACAGATACGCAGTATTTT. Translated, it gives CASSLRTGTTDTQYF.

This clonotype was detected many times. The genes are TRBV24-1 and TRBJ2-2; 11 nucleotides agree with TRBD1. Trimming at V came to 2 bases and at J to 5 bases, leaving 3 bases not matched to a gene. This CDR3 is 16 amino acids long. Germline assignment: CDR1 KGHDR and CDR2 SFDVKD. CDR3 amino acids: CATSDSGQGATGELFF. DNA for the CDR3: TGTGCCACCAGTGATTCAGGACAGGGGGCAACCGGGGAGCTGTTTTTT.

This clonotype was observed at least ten times. V gene TRBV10-3 combines with J gene TRBJ2-3; TRBD1 is a possible D gene (6 bases). This CDR3 region has 14 residues. Germline-derived CDR1 and CDR2 are ENHRY and SYGVKD. Trimming left V 3 bases short and J 0 bases short, with 7 bases between. CDR3 coding DNA: TGTGCCATCAGTGATAGGGGGAGCACAGATACGCAGTATTTT. Residues: CAISDRGSTDTQYF.

This clonotype came up many times. The chain recombines TRBV4-1 with TRBJ2-3; 8 positions agree with TRBD2. CDR1 is MGHRA and CDR2 is YSYEKL in the germline V gene. The CDR3 runs 18 residues. After removal of 1 base from V and 2 bases from J, the junction contained 11 bases not matched to a gene. As DNA, the CDR3 is TGCGCCAGCAGCCAAGCAGTGGCGGGGGGACTTTCCACAGATACGCAGTATTTT. This codes for CASSQAVAGGLSTDTQYF.

CDR3 bases: TGTGCCAGCAGTTACGATGGGAATGAAAAACTGTTTTTT. It encodes CASSYDGNEKLFF. V usage is TRBV6-5 and J usage is TRBJ1-4; D is undetermined. CDR1 and CDR2 (germline): MNHEY, SVGAGI. The CDR3 extends over 13 amino acids. The ends were cut back, 2 bases at V and 5 bases at J, with 6 bases in the middle.

This clonotype was counted a few times. V gene TRBV28 combines with J gene TRBJ2-5; 13 bases fit TRBD2. V lost 6 bases to trimming and J lost 5 bases; unmatched junction nucleotides: 15. Germline values: CDR1 MDHEN, CDR2 SYDVKM. The CDR3 is 18 amino acids. The CDR3 region has the DNA TGTGCCAGCAGCTCACCTCGGACTAGCGGGAGTGGAAGGGAGACCCAGTACTTC. This codes for CASSSPRTSGSGRETQYF.

This clonotype was seen repeatedly, ten times or more. The rearrangement links TRBV5-6 to TRBJ1-1, with 9 bases matching TRBD1. The V gene end was trimmed by 1 base and the J gene end by 10 bases; junction bases not matched to a gene: 8. CDR1 is SGHDT, CDR2 YYEEEE, per germline. The CDR3 consists of 14 residues. The DNA for the CDR3 is TGTGCCAGCAGCTTGTTCGCGGACAGGGGACGAGCTTTCTTT. This sequence encodes CASSLFADRGRAFF.

The chain combines TRBV20-1 with TRBJ2-1, with D perhaps matching TRBD1 (5 bases). The V gene's germline CDR1 is DFQATT and CDR2 SNEGSKA (reference sequence). The V end lost 2 bases, the J end lost 1 base, and 9 bases lay between the germline ends. This CDR3 spans 14 amino acids. The CDR3: CSARPKGSYNEQFF. In DNA form, the CDR3 reads TGCAGTGCTAGACCCAAGGGGTCCTACAATGAGCAGTTCTTC.

This clonotype was observed a handful of times. This rearrangement joins TRBV4-1 to TRBJ2-3; 7 bases fit TRBD2. CDR1 is MGHRA and CDR2 is YSYEKL in the germline V gene. Unmatched junction bases numbered 5, after V lost 3 bases and J lost 2 bases. CDR3 length equals 15 residues. This CDR3 reads CASSQETSSTDTQYF. The DNA for the CDR3 is TGCGCCAGCAGCCAGGAGACTAGCTCCACAGATACGCAGTATTTT.

This clonotype showed up many times. This chain uses TRBV7-9 with TRBJ2-7, with 7 bases aligning to TRBD2. This CDR3 region has 12 residues. The germline V gene has CDR1 SEHNR and CDR2 FQNEAQ (reference sequence). Trimming removed 6 bases from V and 3 bases from J; junction bases left unmatched: 2. For the CDR3, the DNA is TGTGCCAGCAGACGGGACTACTACGAGCAGTACTTC. Encoded protein: CASRRDYYEQYF.

At least ten counts were recorded for this clonotype. The chain combines TRBV5-1 with TRBJ2-1; 7 nucleotides align to TRBD1. This CDR3 contains 14 residues. Germline assignment: CDR1 SGHRS and CDR2 YFSETQ. V dropped 0 bases and J dropped 6; count of bases not matched to a gene: 3. The CDR3 coding sequence is TGCGCCAGCAGCTTGGAAGGGACAGTCAATGAGCAGTTCTTC. It translates to CASSLEGTVNEQFF.

At least ten counts were recorded for this clonotype. The chain joins TRBV7-2 to TRBJ2-7; D is undetermined. Germline V gene sequence: CDR1 SGHTA, CDR2 FQGNSA. The CDR3 is made up of 12 amino acids. V was clipped by 1 base and J by 4 bases, with 5 bases between them. DNA of the CDR3: TGTGCCAGCAGCTTAGGCTGGTACGAGCAGTACTTC. It codes for CASSLGWYEQYF.